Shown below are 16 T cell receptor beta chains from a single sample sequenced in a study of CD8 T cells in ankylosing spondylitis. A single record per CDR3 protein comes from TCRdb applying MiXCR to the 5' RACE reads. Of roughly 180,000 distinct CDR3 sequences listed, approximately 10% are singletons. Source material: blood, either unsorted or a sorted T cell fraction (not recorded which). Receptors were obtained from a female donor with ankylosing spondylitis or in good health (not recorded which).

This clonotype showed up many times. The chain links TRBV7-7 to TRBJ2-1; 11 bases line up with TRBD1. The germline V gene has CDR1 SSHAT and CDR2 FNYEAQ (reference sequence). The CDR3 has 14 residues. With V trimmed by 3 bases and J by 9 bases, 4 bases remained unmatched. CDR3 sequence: CASSLGQGVGEQFF. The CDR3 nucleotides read TGTGCCAGCAGCTTGGGACAGGGGGTCGGTGAGCAGTTCTTC.

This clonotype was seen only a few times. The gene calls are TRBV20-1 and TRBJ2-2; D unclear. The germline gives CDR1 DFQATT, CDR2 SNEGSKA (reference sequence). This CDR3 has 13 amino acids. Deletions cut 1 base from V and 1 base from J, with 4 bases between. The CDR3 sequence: CSARGGNTGELFF. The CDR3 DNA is TGCAGTGCTAGAGGGGGGAACACCGGGGAGCTGTTTTTT.

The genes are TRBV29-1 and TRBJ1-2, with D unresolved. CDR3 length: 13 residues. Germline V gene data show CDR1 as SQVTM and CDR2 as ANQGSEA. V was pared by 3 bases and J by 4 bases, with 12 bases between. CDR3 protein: CSVDASQPYGYTF. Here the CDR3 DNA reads TGCAGCGTTGATGCCAGTCAACCCTATGGCTACACCTTC.

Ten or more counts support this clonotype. The CDR3 region is CAIRLDRAKGQYF. In nucleotides, the CDR3 is TGTGCCATCAGACTGGACAGGGCCAAGGGGCAGTACTTC. The J gene is TRBJ2-7, the V gene TRBV10-3, with 8 bases that match TRBD1. The V and J ends lost 6 bases and 9 bases, in that order; junction bases with no gene match: 10. There are 13 residues in the CDR3. CDR1 ENHRY and CDR2 SYGVKD come from the germline V gene.

The CDR3 reads CASSQELSGLLYNEQFF. Here the CDR3 DNA reads TGTGCCAGCAGCCAAGAATTAAGCGGACTACTCTACAATGAGCAGTTCTTC. This sequence joins TRBV14 and TRBJ2-1, with D perhaps matching TRBD2 (6 bases). V gave up 0 bases and J gave up 3 bases, with 15 bases separating them. This CDR3 has 17 amino acids. The germline CDR1 and CDR2 sequences are SGHDN and FVKESK.

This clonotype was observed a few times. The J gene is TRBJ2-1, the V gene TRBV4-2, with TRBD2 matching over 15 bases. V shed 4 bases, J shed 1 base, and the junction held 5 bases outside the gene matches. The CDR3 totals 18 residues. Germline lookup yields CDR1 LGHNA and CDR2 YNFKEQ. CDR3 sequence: CASSLGLAGGPSYNEQFF. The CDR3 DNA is TGTGCCAGCAGCCTTGGACTAGCGGGAGGGCCATCCTACAATGAGCAGTTCTTC.

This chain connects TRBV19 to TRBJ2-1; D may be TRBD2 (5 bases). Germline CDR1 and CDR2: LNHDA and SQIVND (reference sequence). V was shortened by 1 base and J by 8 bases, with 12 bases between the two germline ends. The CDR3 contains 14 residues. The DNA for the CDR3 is TGTGCCAGTAGTATAGGGGCGGAGGCTCATGAGCAGTTCTTC. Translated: CASSIGAEAHEQFF.

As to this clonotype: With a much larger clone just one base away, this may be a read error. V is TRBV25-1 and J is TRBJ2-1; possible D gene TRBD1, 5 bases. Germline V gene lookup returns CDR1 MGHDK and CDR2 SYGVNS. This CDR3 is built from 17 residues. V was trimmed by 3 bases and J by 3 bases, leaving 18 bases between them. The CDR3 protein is CASSDQGWNLSYNEQFF. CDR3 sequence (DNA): TGTGCCAGCAGTGACCAGGGCTGGAATCTGAGCTACAATGAGCAGTTCTTC.

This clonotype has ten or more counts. CDR3 coding DNA: TGTGCCAGCAGCGAAGGGGTGGGGAGCGAGCAGTACTTC. It is translated as CASSEGVGSEQYF. V gene TRBV9 combines with J gene TRBJ2-7, with D perhaps matching TRBD1 or TRBD2 (5 bases each). CDR3 length: 13 residues. Trimming left V 3 bases short and J 6 bases short, with 13 bases between. CDR1 and CDR2 (germline): SGDLS, YYNGEE.

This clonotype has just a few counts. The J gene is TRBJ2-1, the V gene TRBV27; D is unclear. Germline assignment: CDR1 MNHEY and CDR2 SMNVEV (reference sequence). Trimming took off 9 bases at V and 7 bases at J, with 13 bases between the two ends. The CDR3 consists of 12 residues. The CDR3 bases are TGTGCCAGTAAGGGATCTTTAAATGAGCAGTTCTTC. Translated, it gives CASKGSLNEQFF.

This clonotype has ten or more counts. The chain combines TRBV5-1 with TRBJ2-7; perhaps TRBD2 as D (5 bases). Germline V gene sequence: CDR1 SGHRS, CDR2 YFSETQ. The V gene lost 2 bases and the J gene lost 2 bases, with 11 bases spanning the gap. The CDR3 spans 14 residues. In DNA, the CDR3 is TGCGCCAGCAGCTTAGAGGACTCGACCTACGAGCAGTACTTC. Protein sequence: CASSLEDSTYEQYF.

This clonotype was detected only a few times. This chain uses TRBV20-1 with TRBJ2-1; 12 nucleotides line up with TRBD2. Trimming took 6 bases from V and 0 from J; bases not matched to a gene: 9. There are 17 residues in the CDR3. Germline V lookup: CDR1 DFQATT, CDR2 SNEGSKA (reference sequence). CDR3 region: CSASGTSGRPSYNEQFF. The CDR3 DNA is TGCAGTGCGTCCGGGACTAGCGGGCGCCCCTCCTACAATGAGCAGTTCTTC.

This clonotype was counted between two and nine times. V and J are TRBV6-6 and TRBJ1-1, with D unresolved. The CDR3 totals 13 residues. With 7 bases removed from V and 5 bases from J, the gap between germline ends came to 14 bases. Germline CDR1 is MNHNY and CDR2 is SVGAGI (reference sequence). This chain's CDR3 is CASNPRVSTEAFF. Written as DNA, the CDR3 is TGTGCCAGCAACCCCCGTGTTTCTACTGAAGCTTTCTTT.

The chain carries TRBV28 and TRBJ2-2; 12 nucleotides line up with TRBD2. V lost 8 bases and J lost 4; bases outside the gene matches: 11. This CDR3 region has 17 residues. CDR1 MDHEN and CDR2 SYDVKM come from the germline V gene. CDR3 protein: CASPKETSGSPTGELFF. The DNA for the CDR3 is TGTGCCAGCCCAAAGGAGACTAGCGGGAGTCCCACCGGGGAGCTGTTTTTT.

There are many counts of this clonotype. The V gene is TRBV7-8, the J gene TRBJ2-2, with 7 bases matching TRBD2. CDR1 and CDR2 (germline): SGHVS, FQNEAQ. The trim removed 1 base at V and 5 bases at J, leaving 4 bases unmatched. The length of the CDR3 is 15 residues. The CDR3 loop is CASSLGRERTGELFF. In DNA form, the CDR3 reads TGTGCCAGCAGCTTAGGGCGGGAGCGGACCGGGGAGCTGTTTTTT.

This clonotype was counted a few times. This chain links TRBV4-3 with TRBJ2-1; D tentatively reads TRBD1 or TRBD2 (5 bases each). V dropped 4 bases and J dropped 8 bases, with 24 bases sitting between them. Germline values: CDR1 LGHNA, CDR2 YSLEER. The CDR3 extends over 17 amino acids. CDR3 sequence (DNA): TGCGCCAGCAGCCCAGGCCCGGGTGTGGGGGAGATCTATGAGCAGTTCTTC. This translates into CASSPGPGVGEIYEQFF.